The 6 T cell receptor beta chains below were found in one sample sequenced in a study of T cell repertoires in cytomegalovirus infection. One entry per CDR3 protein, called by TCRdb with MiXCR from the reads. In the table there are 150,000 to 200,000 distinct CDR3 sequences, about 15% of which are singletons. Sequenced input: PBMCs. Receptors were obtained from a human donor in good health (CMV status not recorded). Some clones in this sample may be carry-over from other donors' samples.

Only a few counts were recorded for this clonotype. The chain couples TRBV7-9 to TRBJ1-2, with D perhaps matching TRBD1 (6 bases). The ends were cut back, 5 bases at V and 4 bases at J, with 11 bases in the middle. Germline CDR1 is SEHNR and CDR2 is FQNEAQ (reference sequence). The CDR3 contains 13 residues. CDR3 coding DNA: TGTGCCAGCAGCCGGGGACAAATCTATGGCTACACCTTC. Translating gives CASSRGQIYGYTF.

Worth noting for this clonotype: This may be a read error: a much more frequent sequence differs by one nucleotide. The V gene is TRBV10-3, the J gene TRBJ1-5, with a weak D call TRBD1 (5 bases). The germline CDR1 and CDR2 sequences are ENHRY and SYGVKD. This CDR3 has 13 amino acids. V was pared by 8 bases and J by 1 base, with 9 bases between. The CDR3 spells CAIGGGSNQPQHF. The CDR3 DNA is TGTGCCATCGGTGGGGGAAGCAATCAGCCCCAGCATTTT.

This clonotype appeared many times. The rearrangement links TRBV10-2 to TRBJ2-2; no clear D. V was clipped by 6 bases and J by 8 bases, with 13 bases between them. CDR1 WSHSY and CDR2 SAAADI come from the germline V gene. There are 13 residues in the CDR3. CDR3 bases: TGCGCCAGCAGGAGTCAGCCTGGGGGGGAGCTGTTTTTT. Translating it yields CASRSQPGGELFF.

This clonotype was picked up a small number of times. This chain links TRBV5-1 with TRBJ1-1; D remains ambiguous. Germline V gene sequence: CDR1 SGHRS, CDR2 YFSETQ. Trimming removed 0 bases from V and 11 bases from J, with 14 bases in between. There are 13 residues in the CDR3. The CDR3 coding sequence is TGCGCCAGCAGCTTGGCGGTACGGAAGGAGGCTTTCTTT. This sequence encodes CASSLAVRKEAFF.

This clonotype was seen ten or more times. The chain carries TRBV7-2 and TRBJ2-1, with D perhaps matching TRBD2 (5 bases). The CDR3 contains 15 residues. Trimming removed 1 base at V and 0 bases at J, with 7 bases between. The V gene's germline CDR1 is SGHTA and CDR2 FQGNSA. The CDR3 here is CASSLERSSYNEQFF. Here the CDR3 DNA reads TGTGCCAGCAGCTTAGAGCGGTCCTCCTACAATGAGCAGTTCTTC.

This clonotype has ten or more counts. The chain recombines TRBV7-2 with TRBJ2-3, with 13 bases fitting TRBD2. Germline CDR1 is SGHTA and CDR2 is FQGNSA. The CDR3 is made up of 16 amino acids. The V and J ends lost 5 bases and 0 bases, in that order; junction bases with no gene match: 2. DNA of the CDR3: TGTGCCAGCAGCCCGGGACTAGCGGGGAGCACAGATACGCAGTATTTT. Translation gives CASSPGLAGSTDTQYF. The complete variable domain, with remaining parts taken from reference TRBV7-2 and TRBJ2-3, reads GAGVSQSPSNKVTEKGKDVELRCDPISGHTALYWYRQSLGQGLEFLIYFQGNSAPDKSGLPSDRFSAERTGGSVSTLTIQRTQQEDSAVYLCASSPGLAGSTDTQYFGPGTRLTVL.